The source of this TCR beta chain is a study of shared clonotypes between healthy human individuals. Study conclusions and caveats: Rarefaction revealed incomplete sorted-subset sequencing despite large depth. Memory subsets generally showed smaller estimated richness than naive subsets did.

Trimming removed 6 bases at V and 5 bases at J, with 11 bases between. In germline, CDR1 is SQVTM, CDR2 ANQGSEA. The CDR3 loop spans 12 amino acids. Original analysis: ImmunoSEQ output lacked quality scores and full-length reads, limiting matched filtering. The repertoire was sequenced with immunoSEQ multiplex PCR; TCRdb's copy has only in-frame clones and lacks some. That table is the source of V, J and clone size, and D and trimming were worked out from the DNA. The data hold about 2.1 million clones, with 93% observed a single time. As concerns this clone: Its target is unknown.

Naive CD8 cells were CD45RO-negative, positively selected for CCR7, excluding terminally differentiated effector memory CD45RA+ cells. The V and J genes are TRBV29-1 and TRBJ2-1; weak D call: TRBD1 (6 bases). The specimen was naive CD8+ T cells from PBMCs. The source of this sequence is a man between 18 and 29 years old in good health. Some clones in this sample may be carry-over from other donors' samples. The CDR3 sequence is CSVGRQDNEQFF. The CDR3 region has the DNA TGCAGCGTCGGACGACAGGACAATGAGCAGTTCTTC.